Below, 31 T cell receptor beta chains from the same sample are listed, as sequenced in a study of T-cell reconstitution after alpha-beta-depleted transplantation in children. The library targeted TCRbeta and was prepared with unique molecular identifiers. TCRdb itself ran the PCR reads through MiXCR, one entry per CDR3 protein. The data show about 980,000 distinct CDR3 sequences, with about 29% seen just once and roughly 28% held by the top ten. Material: PBMCs, mostly from graft donor cells, obtained 360 days after TCRalphabeta/CD19-depleted stem cell transplant. These receptors all stem from a boy less than two years old who had a stem cell transplant for SCID, so the T cells may come from the graft donor.

This clonotype came up a few times. The chain combines TRBV12-3 or TRBV12-4 with TRBJ2-1; D call uncertain. V shed 2 bases and J shed 6 bases, with 14 bases lying between them. This CDR3 has 15 amino acids. CDR3 sequence (DNA): TGTGCCAGCAGTTTATCATTCCTTTGGGGCAATGAGCAGTTCTTC. This translates into CASSLSFLWGNEQFF.

The sample holds a few counts of this clonotype. The chain recombines TRBV20-1 with TRBJ2-3; 9 bases align to TRBD1. The CDR3 runs to 15 residues. V lost 1 base and J lost 4; bases outside the gene matches: 6. Germline CDR1 reads DFQATT; CDR2 reads SNEGSKA (reference sequence). The CDR3 sequence is CSARAGQGDADTQYF. The CDR3 DNA reads TGCAGTGCTAGAGCGGGACAGGGCGACGCAGATACGCAGTATTTT.

In this sample, this clonotype turned up once. The chain joins TRBV9 to TRBJ2-2; D is ambiguous. The CDR3 has 14 residues. Trimming took 1 base from V and 5 from J, leaving 9 bases between them. Germline V lookup: CDR1 SGDLS, CDR2 YYNGEE. The CDR3 spells CASSVWAETGELFF. CDR3 sequence (DNA): TGTGCCAGCAGCGTATGGGCAGAGACCGGGGAGCTGTTTTTT. The full variable domain, in which reference TRBV9 and TRBJ2-2 provide the parts outside the CDR3, is DSGVTQTPKHLITATGQRVTLRCSPRSGDLSVYWYQQSLDQGLQFLIQYYNGEERAKGNILERFSAQQFPDLHSELNLSSLELGDSALYFCASSVWAETGELFFGEGSRLTVL.

The chain is built from TRBV20-1 and TRBJ2-7, with 9 nucleotides matching TRBD1. V trimming: 6 bases; J trimming: 3 bases; junction bases outside the gene matches: 9. The CDR3 covers 14 residues. Germline V lookup: CDR1 DFQATT, CDR2 SNEGSKA (reference sequence). The CDR3 coding sequence is TGCAGTGCCCCTCTACAGGGGGCGGGCTACGAGCAGTACTTC. It yields the protein CSAPLQGAGYEQYF.

At least ten counts were recorded for this clonotype. The chain combines TRBV5-1 with TRBJ2-2; D possibly matches TRBD1 or TRBD2 (5 bases each). The germline V gene has CDR1 SGHRS and CDR2 YFSETQ. This CDR3 has 15 residues. The germline V and J ends were trimmed by 0 bases and 9 bases, with 15 bases remaining between them. This CDR3 reads CASSLDGTLGRELFF. CDR3 DNA sequence: TGCGCCAGCAGCTTGGACGGGACCTTAGGCCGGGAGCTGTTTTTT.

This chain connects TRBV3-1 to TRBJ2-3, with D hard to call. V dropped 0 bases and J dropped 2 bases, with 18 bases sitting between them. In germline, CDR1 is LGHDT, CDR2 YNNKEL (reference sequence). The CDR3 has 18 amino acids. The CDR3 DNA reads as TGTGCCAGCAGCCAAGAGGAACATAGCACAGCCTACACAGATACGCAGTATTTT. This translates into CASSQEEHSTAYTDTQYF.

The gene calls are TRBV18 and TRBJ2-1; a weak D match, TRBD1 (5 bases). Germline V gives CDR1 KGHSH, CDR2 LQKENI. The CDR3 sequence is 14 residues long. The ends were cut back, 6 bases at V and 3 bases at J, with 12 bases in the middle. CDR3: CASSQRDSYNEQFF. The CDR3 DNA is TGTGCCAGCTCCCAGCGCGACAGCTACAATGAGCAGTTCTTC.

A few counts support this clonotype. The chain recombines TRBV12-3 or TRBV12-4 with TRBJ2-1; 11 bases agree with TRBD1. Losses at the gene ends were 5 bases for V and 4 bases for J; bases not matched to a gene: 4. This CDR3 has 15 amino acids. CDR3 amino acids: CASSRTGGNYNEQFF. The CDR3 coding sequence is TGTGCCAGCAGTAGGACAGGGGGCAATTACAATGAGCAGTTCTTC.

In its sample, this clonotype was seen once. This chain uses TRBV3-1 with TRBJ2-7, with 7 bases fitting TRBD1. Germline CDR1 and CDR2: LGHDT and YNNKEL (reference sequence). The CDR3 totals 15 residues. The V and J ends lost 0 bases and 5 bases, in that order; junction bases with no gene match: 7. CDR3 sequence reads: CASSQEIRGRDEQYF. For the CDR3, the DNA is TGTGCCAGCAGCCAAGAAATTAGGGGGCGGGACGAGCAGTACTTC.

This clonotype turned up a few times. This rearrangement joins TRBV12-3 or TRBV12-4 to TRBJ1-1; 7 nucleotides align to TRBD1. The CDR3 loop spans 14 amino acids. V shed 2 bases, J shed 4 bases, and the junction held 4 bases outside the gene matches. The CDR3 spells CASSLTTGVTEAFF. DNA of the CDR3: TGTGCCAGCAGTTTAACAACAGGGGTCACTGAAGCTTTCTTT.

This clonotype was seen many times. The rearrangement uses TRBV29-1 and TRBJ2-5; D is ambiguous. The CDR3 has 10 amino acids. The germline V gene has CDR1 SQVTM and CDR2 ANQGSEA. The V end was cut by 7 bases, the J end by 5 bases, with 8 bases between. The CDR3 nucleotides read TGCAGCGCCAACTGGGAGACCCAGTACTTC. This encodes CSANWETQYF.

This clonotype was observed a few times. This chain connects TRBV12-3 or TRBV12-4 to TRBJ1-5; no clear D. The ends were cut back, 3 bases at V and 11 bases at J, with 8 bases in the middle. CDR3 length equals 11 residues. CDR3 sequence (DNA): TGTGCCAGCAGTTTCGGCTCGGCCCAGCATTTT. Translating it yields CASSFGSAQHF.

This clonotype has only a few counts. The rearrangement joins TRBV20-1 to TRBJ2-5; 13 bases match TRBD2. Germline V lookup: CDR1 DFQATT, CDR2 SNEGSKA (reference sequence). The CDR3 is 15 amino acids. The J segment lost 1 base and the V segment lost 3 bases, leaving 2 bases of the junction unmatched. CDR3 nucleotide sequence: TGCAGTGCTAGCGGGACTAGCGGGGTCCAAGAGACCCAGTACTTC. This sequence encodes CSASGTSGVQETQYF.

This clonotype was picked up a small number of times. DNA for the CDR3: TGTGCCAGCAGTTTACCAGGTGGTCGGTACAATGAGCAGTTCTTC. Translated: CASSLPGGRYNEQFF. The genes are TRBV28 and TRBJ2-1, with unresolved D. V was shortened by 2 bases and J by 4 bases, with 12 bases between the two germline ends. This CDR3 has 15 residues. Germline lookup yields CDR1 MDHEN and CDR2 SYDVKM.

This clonotype was seen more than once but under ten times. J is TRBJ1-5 and V is TRBV20-1; no clear D. Germline loops: CDR1 DFQATT, CDR2 SNEGSKA (reference sequence). The CDR3 runs to 13 residues. Deletions cut 0 bases from V and 4 bases from J, with 7 bases between. This CDR3 is CSARDSRNQPQHF. As DNA, the CDR3 is TGCAGTGCTAGAGACTCTCGGAATCAGCCCCAGCATTTT.

CDR3 protein: CASSFLQGAEAFF. CDR3 bases: TGTGCCAGCAGTTTTCTGCAGGGCGCTGAAGCTTTCTTT. The rearrangement joins TRBV12-3 or TRBV12-4 to TRBJ1-1; possibly TRBD1 for D (5 bases). The CDR3 consists of 13 residues. V was clipped by 3 bases and J by 6 bases, with 11 bases between them.

This sequence joins TRBV20-1 and TRBJ1-1, with D perhaps matching TRBD1 (5 bases). CDR1 and CDR2 from the germline V gene are DFQATT and SNEGSKA (reference sequence). V lost 3 bases to trimming and J lost 0 bases, with 8 bases between them. This CDR3 is built from 13 residues. The CDR3 is CSASVRVNTEAFF. The CDR3 DNA follows: TGCAGTGCTAGTGTCAGGGTGAACACTGAAGCTTTCTTT.

This sequence joins TRBV28 and TRBJ2-5, with 10 bases lining up with TRBD2. Germline-derived CDR1 and CDR2 are MDHEN and SYDVKM. V lost 6 bases, J lost 7 bases, and 11 bases stayed unmatched. The CDR3 is 15 amino acids. CDR3 bases: TGTGCCAGCAGGCGGCTAGCGGGGGCGAAATTGACCCAGTACTTC. As protein: CASRRLAGAKLTQYF.

The chain joins TRBV27 to TRBJ2-2; a weak D match, TRBD2 (5 bases). V lost 2 bases and J lost 0, with 10 bases in between. Germline CDR1 and CDR2: MNHEY and SMNVEV (reference sequence). This CDR3 region has 16 residues. This CDR3 is CASSLASGANTGELFF. Here the CDR3 DNA reads TGTGCCAGCAGTTTAGCGTCCGGGGCGAACACCGGGGAGCTGTTTTTT.

The rearrangement joins TRBV28 to TRBJ2-5, with TRBD1 matching 8 bases. CDR1 is MDHEN and CDR2 is SYDVKM in the germline V gene. Losses at the gene ends were 3 bases for V and 2 bases for J; bases not matched to a gene: 14. The CDR3 covers 18 residues. The CDR3 loop reads CASSLDRQGKKSQETQYF. In DNA, the CDR3 is TGTGCCAGCAGTTTGGATCGACAGGGGAAAAAATCTCAAGAGACCCAGTACTTC.

This clonotype was counted ten times or more. CDR3 sequence reads: CASSVVGSTDTQYF. In DNA form, the CDR3 reads TGTGCCAGCAGCGTAGTCGGCAGCACAGATACGCAGTATTTT. This sequence joins TRBV9 and TRBJ2-3; unclear D gene. Germline V gene lookup returns CDR1 SGDLS and CDR2 YYNGEE. V dropped 0 bases and J dropped 0 bases, with 5 bases sitting between them. The CDR3 length is 14 residues.

This chain connects TRBV29-1 to TRBJ2-7; 9 bases align to TRBD1. The V and J ends lost 7 bases and 4 bases, in that order; junction bases with no gene match: 8. The germline gives CDR1 SQVTM, CDR2 ANQGSEA. This CDR3 has 13 residues. The CDR3 here is CSAFGTGSYEQYF. Written as DNA, the CDR3 is TGCAGCGCCTTCGGGACAGGGAGTTACGAGCAGTACTTC.

This clonotype came up a few times. The chain joins TRBV7-2 to TRBJ2-7; maybe TRBD2 (5 bases). CDR1 is SGHTA, CDR2 FQGNSA, per germline. With 1 base removed from V and 3 bases from J, the gap between germline ends came to 10 bases. CDR3 size: 14 residues. The CDR3 DNA follows: TGTGCCAGCAGCTTAGACCCTAGCTTCTACGAGCAGTACTTC. Amino acids: CASSLDPSFYEQYF.

The V call is TRBV20-1, the J call TRBJ2-1, with 10 bases fitting TRBD1. Per the germline V gene, CDR1 is DFQATT and CDR2 is SNEGSKA (reference sequence). The CDR3 runs 15 residues. V was clipped by 3 bases and J by 5 bases; unmatched bases: 7. CDR3 coding DNA: TGCAGTGCTAGCAGGACAGGGGGATCGAACAATGAGCAGTTCTTC. It translates to CSASRTGGSNNEQFF.

The genes are TRBV3-1 and TRBJ2-5, with D possibly matching TRBD2 (6 bases). Trimming cost V 3 bases and J 4 bases, with 12 bases left between them. This CDR3 spans 14 amino acids. Germline V lookup: CDR1 LGHDT, CDR2 YNNKEL (reference sequence). The CDR3 coding sequence is TGTGCCAGCAGCCAGTCGACTAGGTCAGAGACCCAGTACTTC. Residues: CASSQSTRSETQYF.

The genes are TRBV15 and TRBJ2-7, with TRBD1 matching 7 bases. The CDR3 spans 12 residues. V trimming: 8 bases; J trimming: 2 bases; junction bases outside the gene matches: 3. CDR1 is LNHNV and CDR2 is YYDKDF in the germline V gene (reference sequence). In nucleotides, the CDR3 is TGTGCCACCGGGACAGAACCCTACGAGCAGTACTTC. It codes for CATGTEPYEQYF.

Only a few counts were recorded for this clonotype. The gene calls are TRBV5-1 and TRBJ1-6; TRBD1 aligns across 9 bases. The V gene's germline CDR1 is SGHRS and CDR2 YFSETQ. The junction had 7 bases not matched to a gene; V was cut back by 0 bases and J by 9 bases. This CDR3 has 16 residues. In nucleotides, the CDR3 is TGCGCCAGCAGCTTGGGGACAGGGGATTTCGGTTCACCCCTCCACTTT. It translates to CASSLGTGDFGSPLHF.

This chain links TRBV5-1 with TRBJ2-3; D may be TRBD1 or TRBD2 (6 bases each). The CDR3 is made up of 17 amino acids. V lost 1 base and J 4 bases, leaving 19 bases between the germline ends. Germline assignment: CDR1 SGHRS and CDR2 YFSETQ. The CDR3 DNA sequence: TGCGCCAGCAGCTTGACGTACGGGGGAACAGGGCCAGATACGCAGTATTTT. Translation: CASSLTYGGTGPDTQYF.

The table lists this clonotype with many counts. The CDR3 protein is CSARLGNKLTYEQYF. The CDR3 DNA follows: TGCAGTGCTAGATTGGGGAACAAGCTGACCTACGAGCAGTACTTC. V and J are TRBV20-1 and TRBJ2-7; D is unclear. Germline CDR1 is DFQATT and CDR2 is SNEGSKA (reference sequence). This CDR3 has 15 residues. V was clipped by 2 bases and J by 2 bases, with 16 bases between them.

This clonotype was picked up a small number of times. V usage is TRBV12-3 or TRBV12-4 and J usage is TRBJ2-7; 11 bases line up with TRBD2. This CDR3 has 18 amino acids. V gave up 5 bases and J gave up 0 bases; unmatched junction bases: 12. The CDR3 sequence is CASSLLLAGGNSSYEQYF. The CDR3 coding sequence is TGTGCCAGCAGTCTACTCCTAGCGGGGGGAAATAGCTCCTACGAGCAGTACTTC.

This clonotype was recorded a few times. This chain joins TRBV4-1 and TRBJ2-7; D not certain. Trimming took 0 bases from V and 6 from J, leaving 12 bases between them. Germline-derived CDR1 and CDR2 are MGHRA and YSYEKL. This CDR3 comprises 14 residues. CDR3 amino acids: CASSQEARTTEQYF. The CDR3 region has the DNA TGCGCCAGCAGCCAAGAAGCCAGGACGACCGAGCAGTACTTC.